The T cell receptor beta chain described here comes from a study of blood T cells in healthy people across ages. Study results and limitations: In long-lived donors, naive CD4+ cell counts and diversity exceeded those of aged donors. In these data, TCR beta diversity tracked strongly with naive T cell percentage.

Through a sample-barcoded 5' primer and a J-beta primer mix, a second PCR was run for roughly 7 to 11 cycles. Each cDNA was tagged by a template-switch adaptor containing 12 random nucleotides. TCRdb reprocessed the 5' RACE reads with MiXCR, giving one entry per CDR3 protein. The sample shows about 1.4 million distinct CDR3 sequences, approximately 59% of them seen only once. This clonotype came up a few times. Its cognate antigen is unknown. The individuals who served as donors were healthy Caucasians living in Russia, aged roughly 6 to 100. Sample: blood. The receptor was derived from a man younger than 35 in good health.

The CDR3 here is CASSLTPSRDQRYEQYF. As DNA, the CDR3 is TGTGCCAGCAGCTTAACCCCTTCTCGGGACCAGCGCTACGAGCAGTACTTC. The chain carries TRBV7-2 and TRBJ2-7; D is tentatively TRBD1 or TRBD2 (5 bases each). The germline V gene has CDR1 SGHTA and CDR2 FQGNSA. This CDR3 is 17 amino acids long. V was clipped by 2 bases and J by 3 bases, with 20 bases between them.